The following is a T cell receptor (beta chain) sequence with its context. The antigen remains undetermined. This record belongs to a study of vaccination effects on CD4 cells after COVID-19. CDR1 is SGDLS, CDR2 YYNGEE, per germline. The CDR3 consists of 18 residues. V lost 0 bases, J lost 2 bases, and 11 bases stayed unmatched. Profiled with immunoSEQ multiplex PCR; TCRdb holds only in-frame clones, not every one. The sample lists 70,000 or so clones, over 60% seen once, with roughly 2% in the top ten. Cultured cells yielded isolated CD4+ T cells after 10 days. The TCR originated in a human donor who received a COVID-19 vaccine. The material sequenced was CD4+ T cells from PBMCs cultured without peptide, taken before COVID-19 vaccination. The V gene is TRBV9, the J gene TRBJ2-3; 8 nucleotides agree with TRBD2. The CDR3 reads CASSVAGGVAGTTDTQYF. Here the CDR3 DNA reads TGTGCCAGCAGCGTAGCGGGAGGGGTAGCGGGGACCACAGATACGCAGTATTTT.